What follows are 14 T cell receptor beta chains derived from one specimen sequenced in a study of cytomegalovirus exposure and HLA in healthy donors. Amplification used 60 Vbeta primers and 13 Jbeta primers. Data came from immunoSEQ multiplex PCR; TCRdb stores just in-frame clones and leaves some out. Of more than 120,000 clones in the sample, over 65% were seen once. Material for sequencing was PBMCs. The source is a male donor in good health and CMV-seronegative.

The chain carries TRBV5-5 and TRBJ1-5; D ambiguous. V shed 2 bases and J shed 5 bases, with 11 bases lying between them. The CDR3 runs 14 residues. The V gene's germline CDR1 is SGHKS and CDR2 YYEKEE (reference sequence). The CDR3 sequence: CASSFTSGDQPQHF. The CDR3 DNA reads TGTGCCAGCAGCTTTACTTCCGGGGATCAGCCCCAGCATTTT. Looking up the rest from reference TRBV5-5 and TRBJ1-5 gives the full variable domain: DAGVTQSPTHLIKTRGQQVTLRCSPISGHKSVSWYQQVLGQGPQFIFQYYEKEERGRGNFPDRFSARQFPNYSSELNVNALLLGDSALYLCASSFTSGDQPQHFGDGTRLSIL.

The V call is TRBV19, the J call TRBJ2-7, with 11 bases fitting TRBD2. CDR1 LNHDA and CDR2 SQIVND come from the germline V gene (reference sequence). CDR3 length: 15 amino acids. V dropped 2 bases and J dropped 5; count of bases not matched to a gene: 5. CDR3 nucleotide sequence: TGTGCCAGTAGTATATGGATTAGCGGGAGGGACGAGCAGTACTTC. Translated: CASSIWISGRDEQYF. Variable domain in full (rest from reference TRBV19 and TRBJ2-7): DGGITQSPKYLFRKEGQNVTLSCEQNLNHDAMYWYRQDPGQGLRLIYYSQIVNDFQKGDIAEGYSVSREKKESFPLTVTSAQKNPTAFYLCASSIWISGRDEQYFGPGTRLTVT.

V gene TRBV7-8 combines with J gene TRBJ2-7, with D possibly matching TRBD2 (5 bases). CDR1 and CDR2 (germline): SGHVS, FQNEAQ. V was clipped by 8 bases and J by 7 bases, with 18 bases between them. This CDR3 spans 13 amino acids. CDR3 loop: CASLKYPPGEQYF. In nucleotides, the CDR3 is TGTGCCAGCCTAAAGTACCCTCCGGGGGAGCAGTACTTC.

The chain couples TRBV6-5 to TRBJ2-1, with D tentatively TRBD2 (6 bases). The CDR3 has 15 amino acids. Germline assignment: CDR1 MNHEY and CDR2 SVGAGI. Trimming pared 1 base from V and 3 bases from J, leaving 10 bases between. The CDR3 coding sequence is TGTGCCAGCAGTTACTTGGGAGCGGGCTACAATGAGCAGTTCTTC. It is translated as CASSYLGAGYNEQFF.

The gene calls are TRBV5-4 and TRBJ2-3; TRBD1 agrees at 10 bases. Germline lookup yields CDR1 SGHNT and CDR2 YYREEE (reference sequence). CDR3 length: 16 amino acids. Losses at the gene ends were 5 bases for V and 4 bases for J; bases not matched to a gene: 10. The CDR3 region is CASSDPRQGAPDTQYF. The CDR3 DNA reads TGTGCCAGCAGTGACCCCCGACAGGGGGCCCCAGATACGCAGTATTTT.

This chain uses TRBV7-2 with TRBJ2-7, with unresolved D. The germline gives CDR1 SGHTA, CDR2 FQGNSA. Trimming took off 5 bases at V and 3 bases at J, with 8 bases between the two ends. This CDR3 is 12 amino acids long. In nucleotides, the CDR3 is TGTGCCAGCAGCCCTAACAGCTACGAGCAGTACTTC. It specifies CASSPNSYEQYF.

The chain joins TRBV19 to TRBJ1-2; a possible D gene is TRBD1 (6 bases). Germline V CDR1 and CDR2: LNHDA, SQIVND (reference sequence). The CDR3 totals 14 residues. Trimming pared 6 bases from V and 0 bases from J, leaving 11 bases between. The CDR3 bases are TGTGCCAGTAGCTCGACAGGAGCTAACTATGGCTACACCTTC. Encoded protein: CASSSTGANYGYTF.

This clone was seen only once. This rearrangement joins TRBV7-2 to TRBJ2-7; tentatively, D is TRBD2 (6 bases). This CDR3 has 13 amino acids. In germline, CDR1 is SGHTA, CDR2 FQGNSA. V gave up 7 bases and J gave up 4 bases, with 14 bases separating them. CDR3: CASTRPGSYEQYF. CDR3 bases: TGTGCCAGCACACGACCCGGGAGTTACGAGCAGTACTTC.

The V call is TRBV2, the J call TRBJ2-3; unclear D gene. Trimming left V 6 bases short and J 0 bases short, with 7 bases between. Germline V lookup: CDR1 SNHLY, CDR2 FYNNEI. This CDR3 spans 13 amino acids. The CDR3 region is CASRASSTDTQYF. In nucleotides, the CDR3 is TGTGCCAGCAGAGCTTCTAGCACAGATACGCAGTATTTT. Filled out from reference TRBV2 and TRBJ2-3, the complete variable domain reads EPEVTQTPSHQVTQMGQEVILRCVPISNHLYFYWYRQILGQKVEFLVSFYNNEISEKSEIFDDQFSVERPDGSNFTLKIRSTKLEDSAMYFCASRASSTDTQYFGPGTRLTVL.

There are a few counts of this clone. The rearrangement links TRBV25-1 to TRBJ2-1, with 16 bases lining up with TRBD2. The CDR3 spans 15 residues. Germline V gene data show CDR1 as MGHDK and CDR2 as SYGVNS. The J segment lost 9 bases and the V segment lost 7 bases, leaving 6 bases of the junction unmatched. As DNA, the CDR3 is TGTGCCAGCATGGGGACTAGCGGGAGGGCCAGTGAGCAGTTCTTC. Protein sequence: CASMGTSGRASEQFF.

This rearrangement joins TRBV18 to TRBJ1-2; 8 bases match TRBD1. The length of the CDR3 is 17 residues. V was clipped by 3 bases and J by 3 bases; unmatched bases: 12. Germline CDR1 and CDR2: KGHSH and LQKENI. The CDR3 reads CASSPNWQGAKDYGYTF. CDR3 DNA: TGTGCCAGCTCACCCAACTGGCAGGGGGCTAAAGACTATGGCTACACCTTC.

This chain links TRBV15 with TRBJ2-2; no clear D. This CDR3 has 15 residues. V was trimmed by 0 bases and J by 4 bases, leaving 9 bases between them. The germline V gene encodes CDR1 LNHNV and CDR2 YYDKDF (reference sequence). CDR3 loop: CATSREQISTGELFF. The CDR3 DNA reads TGTGCCACCAGCAGAGAACAAATTTCCACCGGGGAGCTGTTTTTT.

The V call is TRBV7-8, the J call TRBJ1-1; 8 bases agree with TRBD1. With 6 bases clipped from V and 8 bases from J, the junction kept 8 bases outside the gene matches. CDR1 is SGHVS, CDR2 FQNEAQ, per germline. The CDR3 consists of 13 residues. The CDR3 protein is CASRPPRTGEAFF. For the CDR3, the DNA is TGTGCCAGCAGACCACCCCGGACAGGGGAAGCTTTCTTT.

The chain uses TRBV2 and TRBJ2-7, with D perhaps matching TRBD1 (5 bases). CDR1 SNHLY and CDR2 FYNNEI come from the germline V gene. This CDR3 region has 15 residues. The V and J ends lost 2 bases and 0 bases respectively, with 11 bases between them. The chain's CDR3 is CASSERGSHSYEQYF. CDR3 bases: TGTGCCAGCAGTGAAAGGGGCAGTCACTCCTACGAGCAGTACTTC.